These 26 T cell receptor beta chains share one sample of origin, sequenced in a study of blood T cell repertoires in COVID-19. The method was immunoSEQ multiplex PCR; TCRdb's version includes in-frame clones alone and lacks a portion of them. The data show roughly 320,000 clones, about 87% seen once. Sequencing was performed on peripheral blood. The source is a man aged 65-85 years with acute or convalescent COVID-19.

This rearrangement joins TRBV7-2 to TRBJ2-1; D might be TRBD1 (5 bases). Germline V lookup: CDR1 SGHTA, CDR2 FQGNSA. CDR3 length equals 16 residues. V lost 1 base to trimming and J lost 1 base, with 11 bases between them. The CDR3 protein is CASSLDSRGSYNEQFF. CDR3 sequence (DNA): TGTGCCAGCAGCTTAGATTCAAGGGGATCCTACAATGAGCAGTTCTTC.

This clone was picked up a small number of times. The V gene is TRBV3-1 (or the pseudogene TRBV3-2), the J gene TRBJ1-6; the D is unclear. Germline lookup yields CDR1 LGHDT and CDR2 YNNKEL (reference sequence). The CDR3 extends over 13 amino acids. The V end lost 5 bases, the J end lost 6 bases, and 8 bases lay between the germline ends. DNA for the CDR3: TGTGCCAGCAGCAATGGCCTTAATTCACCCCTCCACTTT. Translated: CASSNGLNSPLHF.

The V call is TRBV28, the J call TRBJ1-1; no firm D call. V was shortened by 6 bases and J by 5 bases, with 13 bases between the two germline ends. Germline CDR1 MDHEN, CDR2 SYDVKM. The CDR3 is 13 residues long. In nucleotides, the CDR3 is TGTGCCAGCAGCCCCCCTCGGGAAACTGAAGCTTTCTTT. The encoded protein is CASSPPRETEAFF.

The J gene is TRBJ2-7, the V gene TRBV5-1, with 9 positions matching TRBD1. J was trimmed by 5 bases and V by 2 bases; bases with no gene match: 8. The CDR3 is 15 residues long. CDR1 is SGHRS, CDR2 YFSETQ, per germline. In DNA form, the CDR3 reads TGCGCCAGCAGCTTAGGGGGGACAGGGAACCACGAGCAGTACTTC. Protein sequence: CASSLGGTGNHEQYF.

This rearrangement joins TRBV6-1 to TRBJ2-7, with D perhaps matching TRBD1 (6 bases). V lost 4 bases and J 2 bases, leaving 18 bases between the germline ends. Germline CDR1 and CDR2: MNHNS and SASEGT. The CDR3 runs 16 residues. CDR3 sequence (DNA): TGTGCCAGCAGTGTAACTGGGGGCGTGGGAGCCTACGAGCAGTACTTC. Its protein product is CASSVTGGVGAYEQYF.

The V call is TRBV5-1, the J call TRBJ2-5; 9 bases align to TRBD2. There are 14 residues in the CDR3. The trim removed 5 bases at V and 5 bases at J, leaving 7 bases unmatched. Germline assignment: CDR1 SGHRS and CDR2 YFSETQ. The CDR3 sequence is CASSIAGVRETQYF. The CDR3 coding sequence is TGCGCCAGCAGTATAGCGGGAGTGAGGGAGACCCAGTACTTC.

The gene calls are TRBV4-1 and TRBJ2-1; 9 bases map to TRBD2. V gave up 0 bases and J gave up 8 bases; unmatched junction bases: 8. The CDR3 runs 16 residues. Germline V gene data show CDR1 as MGHRA and CDR2 as YSYEKL. CDR3 DNA sequence: TGCGCCAGCAGCCAAGAATTAGCGGGAGTTGTGGATGAGCAGTTCTTC. It codes for CASSQELAGVVDEQFF.

The J gene is TRBJ2-5, the V gene TRBV28; 10 bases match TRBD2. The germline V gene has CDR1 MDHEN and CDR2 SYDVKM. The CDR3 loop spans 17 amino acids. Germline trimming cut 7 bases from V and 7 bases from J; bases unmatched to any gene: 18. DNA of the CDR3: TGTGCCAGCACCCCGGGGGGACTAGCGACCTCATTAGGGACCCAGTACTTC. It yields the protein CASTPGGLATSLGTQYF.

The V gene is TRBV6-5, the J gene TRBJ2-5; the D is unclear. Germline loops: CDR1 MNHEY, CDR2 SVGAGI. CDR3 size: 13 residues. V lost 6 bases and J lost 5, with 13 bases in between. The CDR3 bases are TGTGCCAGCAGCCGCTCGCCTCGGGAGACCCAGTACTTC. Translating it yields CASSRSPRETQYF.

The chain combines TRBV7-8 with TRBJ1-4, with D tentatively TRBD1 (5 bases). The CDR3 sequence is 16 residues long. CDR1 is SGHVS, CDR2 FQNEAQ, per germline. V was clipped by 4 bases and J by 6 bases, with 18 bases between them. This CDR3 is CASSSPLGTPYEKLFF. CDR3 sequence (DNA): TGTGCCAGCAGCTCCCCCTTGGGGACTCCCTATGAAAAACTGTTTTTT. The full variable domain, completed using reference TRBV7-8 and TRBJ1-4, is GAGVSQSPRYKVAKRGQDVALRCDPISGHVSLFWYQQALGQGPEFLTYFQNEAQLDKSGLPSDRFFAERPEGSVSTLKIQRTQQEDSAVYLCASSSPLGTPYEKLFFGSGTQLSVL.

The chain combines TRBV5-1 with TRBJ1-1, with D possibly TRBD1 on 6 matching bases. The CDR3 spans 14 residues. CDR1 SGHRS and CDR2 YFSETQ come from the germline V gene. Trimming pared 4 bases from V and 0 bases from J, leaving 10 bases between. CDR3 in DNA: TGCGCCAGCAGCGCGACAGGTTTGAACACTGAAGCTTTCTTT. It encodes CASSATGLNTEAFF.

The CDR3 coding sequence is TGTGCCAGCAGCTCGGGGGGGGAGAACACCGGGGAGCTGTTTTTT. This codes for CASSSGGENTGELFF. This chain connects TRBV5-4 to TRBJ2-2; 8 positions match TRBD2. The CDR3 length is 15 residues. V shed 3 bases, J shed 1 base, and the junction held 2 bases outside the gene matches. The germline V gene has CDR1 SGHNT and CDR2 YYREEE (reference sequence).

This clone has only one observation. The rearrangement joins TRBV30 to TRBJ2-5; TRBD2 is a possible D gene (5 bases). Germline values: CDR1 GTSNPN, CDR2 SVGIG (reference sequence). Trimming took 3 bases from V and 5 from J, leaving 13 bases between them. The CDR3 covers 13 residues. The CDR3 DNA reads as TGTGCCTGGAGATTATTCGGCGGGGAGACCCAGTACTTC. Translating gives CAWRLFGGETQYF.

This chain links TRBV5-1 with TRBJ2-7; 10 bases are shared with TRBD1. J gave up 5 bases and V 4 bases, and 12 bases lay outside the gene matches. The CDR3 spans 16 residues. Germline V gene lookup returns CDR1 SGHRS and CDR2 YFSETQ. This chain's CDR3 is CASSTGTGTGVDEQYF. The CDR3 DNA is TGCGCCAGCAGCACAGGCACCGGGACAGGGGTCGACGAGCAGTACTTC.

J is TRBJ1-1 and V is TRBV2, with D possibly being TRBD1 (5 bases). This CDR3 has 13 residues. V was clipped by 6 bases and J by 7 bases, with 15 bases between them. Per the germline V gene, CDR1 is SNHLY and CDR2 is FYNNEI. In DNA, the CDR3 is TGTGCCAGCAGGACCCTCGTCGGGGGTGAAGCTTTCTTT. Translation gives CASRTLVGGEAFF.

The genes are TRBV10-1 and TRBJ1-4; 7 bases agree with TRBD1. V dropped 4 bases and J dropped 3; count of bases not matched to a gene: 2. The length of the CDR3 is 14 residues. CDR1 WNHNN and CDR2 SYGVQD come from the germline V gene (reference sequence). The CDR3 sequence: CASSGTGSNEKLFF. The DNA for the CDR3 is TGCGCCAGCAGTGGGACAGGTTCTAATGAAAAACTGTTTTTT.

V and J are TRBV12-3 or TRBV12-4 and TRBJ1-1; no definite D call. The CDR3 covers 13 residues. V lost 1 base, J lost 3 bases, and 6 bases lay in between. CDR3 nucleotide sequence: TGTGCCAGCAGTTTAGAGCCCTACACTGAAGCTTTCTTT. Translated, it gives CASSLEPYTEAFF.

For this clone: Additional DNA sequences in this sample encode the identical CDR3. This sequence joins TRBV24-1 and TRBJ2-3, with D perhaps TRBD2 (5 bases). This CDR3 region has 14 residues. The germline V and J ends were trimmed by 3 bases and 0 bases, with 6 bases remaining between them. Germline V gene data show CDR1 as KGHDR and CDR2 as SFDVKD. The CDR3: CATSDTGSTDTQYF. For the CDR3, the DNA is TGTGCCACCAGTGATACGGGAAGCACAGATACGCAGTATTTT.

This clone came up once. This sequence joins TRBV6-5 and TRBJ2-3; 7 bases match TRBD1. The V gene end was trimmed by 5 bases and the J gene end by 4 bases; junction bases not matched to a gene: 6. In germline, CDR1 is MNHEY, CDR2 SVGAGI. CDR3 size: 14 residues. DNA for the CDR3: TGTGCCAGCAGTACAACAGGGGTCGCAGATACGCAGTATTTT. Residues: CASSTTGVADTQYF.

The rearrangement uses TRBV10-3 and TRBJ1-1; 8 bases match TRBD1. J gave up 11 bases and V 4 bases, and 12 bases lay outside the gene matches. Per the germline V gene, CDR1 is ENHRY and CDR2 is SYGVKD. CDR3 length: 14 residues. The CDR3 DNA reads TGTGCCATCAGTGCAACCGGGACAGGAGCCTGGGCTTTCTTT. Translating it yields CAISATGTGAWAFF.

The CDR3 protein is CSAKSGSRETQYF. CDR3 coding DNA: TGCAGCGCCAAAAGCGGGAGTCGGGAGACCCAGTACTTC. This chain links TRBV29-1 with TRBJ2-5; 8 bases are shared with TRBD2. Trimming removed 7 bases from V and 5 bases from J; junction bases left unmatched: 9. The CDR3 runs 13 residues. CDR1 is SQVTM, CDR2 ANQGSEA, per germline.

The J gene is TRBJ2-5, the V gene TRBV29-1; D is possibly TRBD1 (6 bases). In germline, CDR1 is SQVTM, CDR2 ANQGSEA. Trimming stripped 6 bases from V and 4 bases from J, with 18 bases between. CDR3 length: 14 residues. CDR3 protein: CSVQTPARGETQYF. The CDR3 DNA reads TGCAGCGTCCAAACCCCCGCCAGGGGAGAGACCCAGTACTTC.

The gene calls are TRBV2 and TRBJ2-7; D is perhaps TRBD2 (6 bases). V gave up 4 bases and J gave up 3 bases, with 10 bases separating them. The length of the CDR3 is 13 residues. Germline V gene data show CDR1 as SNHLY and CDR2 as FYNNEI. The CDR3 loop reads CASSGGILYEQYF. The CDR3 DNA reads as TGTGCCAGCAGTGGCGGGATACTCTACGAGCAGTACTTC.

This chain joins TRBV30 and TRBJ1-1; possibly TRBD1 for D (5 bases). This CDR3 is 13 amino acids long. Germline-derived CDR1 and CDR2 are GTSNPN and SVGIG (reference sequence). V gave up 0 bases and J gave up 1 base, with 6 bases separating them. Here the CDR3 DNA reads TGTGCCTGGAGTGTAAGGGGGAACACTGAAGCTTTCTTT. Its translation is CAWSVRGNTEAFF.

This chain uses TRBV5-6 with TRBJ2-7; 7 nucleotides match TRBD2. The length of the CDR3 is 16 residues. The germline V gene encodes CDR1 SGHDT and CDR2 YYEEEE. Trimming at V came to 4 bases and at J to 6 bases, leaving 16 bases not matched to a gene. CDR3 sequence: CASSRYGPGLTGEQYF. The CDR3 DNA sequence: TGTGCCAGCAGCCGATATGGACCGGGACTAACAGGCGAGCAGTACTTC.

The gene calls are TRBV11-3 and TRBJ2-2; D is undetermined. The length of the CDR3 is 12 residues. V was cut by 5 bases and J by 2 bases, with 3 bases left in between. Germline CDR1 is SGHNT and CDR2 is YENEEA. The CDR3 region has the DNA TGTGCCAGCAGCCCTAACACCGGGGAGCTGTTTTTT. This translates into CASSPNTGELFF.